Below are 26 T cell receptor beta chains sequenced from a single sample in a study of blood T cell repertoires in COVID-19. Sequenced by immunoSEQ multiplex PCR; TCRdb stores in-frame clones only, minus some. The profile shows 95,000 to 100,000 clones, 85% of them singletons. Input material: peripheral blood. Receptors were obtained from a woman in her seventies with active or convalescent COVID-19.

The chain uses TRBV5-1 and TRBJ2-5, with D unresolved. Trimming shortened V by 2 bases and J by 3 bases, and 8 bases separated the two germline ends. The CDR3 sequence is 13 residues long. CDR1 SGHRS and CDR2 YFSETQ come from the germline V gene. The CDR3 nucleotides are TGCGCCAGCAGCTTAAGCAACGAAGAGACCCAGTACTTC. It is translated as CASSLSNEETQYF.

The V and J genes are TRBV2 and TRBJ2-7, with 7 bases that match TRBD2. Germline CDR1 is SNHLY and CDR2 is FYNNEI. CDR3 length: 13 residues. Unmatched junction bases numbered 6, after V lost 5 bases and J lost 5 bases. CDR3 sequence: CASSLGGMDEQYF. CDR3 DNA sequence: TGTGCCAGCAGTCTGGGAGGGATGGACGAGCAGTACTTC.

J is TRBJ2-1 and V is TRBV19, with TRBD1 identical over 8 bases. This CDR3 spans 13 amino acids. Germline CDR1 is LNHDA and CDR2 is SQIVND (reference sequence). J was trimmed by 8 bases and V by 5 bases; bases with no gene match: 5. CDR3 bases: TGTGCCAGTAGTTTCAGGGGGCGGGATGAGCAGTTCTTC. Translating gives CASSFRGRDEQFF.

The genes are TRBV10-3 and TRBJ2-1; 8 positions agree with TRBD1. From germline, CDR1 is ENHRY and CDR2 SYGVKD. CDR3 size: 14 residues. V was pared by 5 bases and J by 8 bases, with 8 bases of the junction left unmatched. The CDR3 here is CAISTNRGEYEQFF. The CDR3 nucleotides are TGTGCCATCAGTACAAACAGGGGGGAATATGAGCAGTTCTTC.

This clone was counted once. The chain carries TRBV4-2 and TRBJ2-1; D remains unclear. Trimming stripped 1 base from V and 5 bases from J, with 18 bases between. The CDR3 length is 17 residues. Germline loops: CDR1 LGHNA, CDR2 YNFKEQ. CDR3 sequence (DNA): TGTGCCAGCAGCCAAGTTACTACGCGACGGATTAACAATGAGCAGTTCTTC. Amino acid sequence: CASSQVTTRRINNEQFF.

The chain recombines TRBV5-1 with TRBJ2-6, with D perhaps TRBD2 (5 bases). The V and J ends lost 4 bases and 1 base respectively, with 6 bases between them. The CDR3 spans 14 residues. The V gene's germline CDR1 is SGHRS and CDR2 YFSETQ. The CDR3 region is CASSPGSGANVLTF. The CDR3, as DNA: TGCGCCAGCAGCCCGGGGTCTGGGGCCAACGTCCTGACTTTC. Filled out from reference TRBV5-1 and TRBJ2-6, the complete variable domain reads KAGVTQTPRYLIKTRGQQVTLSCSPISGHRSVSWYQQTPGQGLQFLFEYFSETQRNKGNFPGRFSGRQFSNSRSEMNVSTLELGDSALYLCASSPGSGANVLTFGAGSRLTVL.

The chain couples TRBV2 to TRBJ1-1; D unclear. Germline lookup yields CDR1 SNHLY and CDR2 FYNNEI. This CDR3 is 11 amino acids long. V gave up 3 bases and J gave up 6 bases, with 5 bases separating them. The CDR3 spells CASSDSSEAFF. The CDR3 DNA reads TGTGCCAGCAGTGATTCGTCTGAAGCTTTCTTT.

The chain couples TRBV28 to TRBJ1-2; D gene unclear. Germline V gene sequence: CDR1 MDHEN, CDR2 SYDVKM. This CDR3 is 14 amino acids long. V was trimmed by 2 bases and J by 4 bases, leaving 11 bases between them. CDR3 nucleotides: TGTGCCAGCAGTTTAAATCCCGCGATCTATGGCTACACCTTC. Encoded protein: CASSLNPAIYGYTF.

This chain uses TRBV10-3 with TRBJ2-7; 9 nucleotides match TRBD1. Germline CDR1 ENHRY, CDR2 SYGVKD. This CDR3 has 17 residues. J was trimmed by 3 bases and V by 0 bases; bases with no gene match: 9. Here the CDR3 reads CAISESRAATGGYEQYF. CDR3 DNA: TGTGCCATCAGTGAGTCGAGAGCCGCGACAGGGGGCTACGAGCAGTACTTC.

This clone was seen just once. The chain joins TRBV27 to TRBJ2-7, with TRBD1 as a possible D gene (7 bases). The CDR3 runs to 13 residues. CDR1 is MNHEY, CDR2 SMNVEV, per germline (reference sequence). V lost 6 bases and J lost 2, with 11 bases in between. CDR3 nucleotide sequence: TGTGCCAGCAGGCGGGACAGCCCCTACGAGCAGTACTTC. This codes for CASRRDSPYEQYF.

The genes are TRBV25-1 and TRBJ1-6; D unresolved. Trimming removed 5 bases at V and 8 bases at J, with 16 bases between. The CDR3 contains 15 residues. CDR1 is MGHDK, CDR2 SYGVNS, per germline. The DNA for the CDR3 is TGTGCCAGCAGTTCGTCATTTTTGGCGGATTCACCCCTCCACTTT. Its translation is CASSSSFLADSPLHF.

The J gene is TRBJ1-6, the V gene TRBV4-1; 7 nucleotides align to TRBD1. Germline lookup yields CDR1 MGHRA and CDR2 YSYEKL. The CDR3 contains 19 residues. Trimming removed 0 bases from V and 0 bases from J; junction bases left unmatched: 8. The CDR3 bases are TGCGCCAGCAGCCAAGATGTACCACAGGGGAGCTCCTATAATTCACCCCTCCACTTT. It translates to CASSQDVPQGSSYNSPLHF.

The V call is TRBV6-5, the J call TRBJ1-3; D uncertain. The V end was cut by 5 bases, the J end by 4 bases, with 15 bases between. The CDR3 totals 15 residues. Germline CDR1 reads MNHEY; CDR2 reads SVGAGI. The CDR3 sequence is CASSPLGGPGNTIYF. DNA for the CDR3: TGTGCCAGCAGTCCCTTAGGTGGGCCCGGAAACACCATATATTTT.

The chain is built from TRBV7-9 and TRBJ2-7; possible D gene TRBD2, 6 bases. Germline CDR1 and CDR2: SEHNR and FQNEAQ (reference sequence). The CDR3 is 12 residues long. Trimming shortened V by 0 bases and J by 6 bases, and 6 bases separated the two germline ends. CDR3 sequence (DNA): TGTGCCAGCAGCTTAGCCGGGGGCGAGCAGTACTTC. As protein: CASSLAGGEQYF.

The gene calls are TRBV15 and TRBJ1-2, with 8 positions matching TRBD1. V gave up 4 bases and J gave up 4 bases; unmatched junction bases: 5. The CDR3 is 14 amino acids. Germline CDR1 and CDR2: LNHNV and YYDKDF (reference sequence). The CDR3 nucleotides read TGTGCCACCAGCACTAGGACAGGGAGCTATGGCTACACCTTC. The encoded protein is CATSTRTGSYGYTF.

The genes are TRBV15 and TRBJ2-3; a possible D gene is TRBD2 (6 bases). Trimming removed 4 bases from V and 6 bases from J, with 11 bases in between. Germline V CDR1 and CDR2: LNHNV, YYDKDF (reference sequence). This CDR3 region has 13 residues. The CDR3 here is CATSTRRADTQYF. The CDR3 bases are TGTGCCACCAGCACAAGGAGGGCGGATACGCAGTATTTT.

The V and J genes are TRBV7-3 and TRBJ2-3; 10 positions match TRBD1. From germline, CDR1 is SGHTA and CDR2 FQGTGA. The CDR3 is made up of 14 amino acids. The V and J ends lost 8 bases and 3 bases, in that order; junction bases with no gene match: 5. The CDR3: CASGPGQGTDTQYF. CDR3 DNA sequence: TGTGCCAGCGGTCCGGGACAGGGGACAGATACGCAGTATTTT.

This clone was recorded once. The chain employs TRBV9 and TRBJ2-1; TRBD1 matches at 7 bases. Per the germline V gene, CDR1 is SGDLS and CDR2 is YYNGEE. The CDR3 totals 15 residues. Trimming took 3 bases from V and 3 from J; bases not matched to a gene: 6. The CDR3 coding sequence is TGTGCCAGCAGCGCAAGGACAGGAGACTACAATGAGCAGTTCTTC. Protein sequence: CASSARTGDYNEQFF.

The chain employs TRBV4-1 and TRBJ1-5; the D is unclear. Between the trimmed V and J ends, which lost 0 bases and 6 bases, there was a span of 6 bases. The CDR3 is 13 residues long. CDR1 is MGHRA and CDR2 is YSYEKL in the germline V gene. The CDR3 protein is CASSQDPSQPQHF. The CDR3 bases are TGCGCCAGCAGCCAAGATCCCAGTCAGCCCCAGCATTTT.

The chain combines TRBV7-2 with TRBJ1-5; D may be TRBD1 (5 bases). This CDR3 is 13 amino acids long. With 5 bases removed from V and 3 bases from J, the gap between germline ends came to 8 bases. Germline-derived CDR1 and CDR2 are SGHTA and FQGNSA. DNA for the CDR3: TGTGCCAGCAGCACGGACACCAATCAGCCCCAGCATTTT. Protein product: CASSTDTNQPQHF.

This clone showed up just a few times. The chain is built from TRBV2 and TRBJ2-2; D is perhaps TRBD1 (6 bases). CDR3 length equals 13 residues. Germline V gene sequence: CDR1 SNHLY, CDR2 FYNNEI. V was shortened by 4 bases and J by 6 bases, with 9 bases between the two germline ends. Here the CDR3 reads CASSVTGPGELFF. CDR3 coding DNA: TGTGCCAGCAGTGTCACAGGGCCCGGGGAGCTGTTTTTT.

The genes are TRBV14 and TRBJ1-2; possibly TRBD1 for D (6 bases). This CDR3 region has 14 residues. The germline V and J ends were trimmed by 0 bases and 7 bases, with 12 bases remaining between them. The germline V gene has CDR1 SGHDN and CDR2 FVKESK. The CDR3 nucleotides read TGTGCCAGCAGCCAAGATACAGGGTTCGGTGGCTACACCTTC. It translates to CASSQDTGFGGYTF. The full variable domain, its missing parts supplied by reference TRBV14 and TRBJ1-2, is EAGVTQFPSHSVIEKGQTVTLRCDPISGHDNLYWYRRVMGKEIKFLLHFVKESKQDESGMPNNRFLAERTGGTYSTLKVQPAELEDSGVYFCASSQDTGFGGYTFGSGTRLTVV.

The chain recombines TRBV14 with TRBJ2-7; 12 nucleotides align to TRBD1. The CDR3 length is 16 residues. V shed 3 bases and J 7 bases; nucleotides not matched to a gene: 10. Germline lookup yields CDR1 SGHDN and CDR2 FVKESK. The CDR3 is CASSHRSGQGAEEQYF. The CDR3 nucleotides read TGTGCCAGCAGCCACCGGTCGGGACAGGGGGCGGAGGAGCAGTACTTC.

For this clone: The junction departs from germline at one end; a sequencing error may be responsible. The J gene is TRBJ2-3, the V gene TRBV12-3 or TRBV12-4; D is unresolved. The CDR3 is 11 residues long. For the CDR3, the DNA is TGTGCCAGCAGTTTAAACAGAAACAATCATTTT. This gives the protein CASSLNRNNHF.

V usage is TRBV4-2 and J usage is TRBJ1-4, with 8 bases that match TRBD1. Trimming at V came to 4 bases and at J to 8 bases, leaving 15 bases not matched to a gene. This CDR3 comprises 17 residues. Germline-derived CDR1 and CDR2 are LGHNA and YNFKEQ. In nucleotides, the CDR3 is TGTGCCAGCAGCCCCTACAGGGGACAGGCCGTTCTCGAAAAACTGTTTTTT. Its translation: CASSPYRGQAVLEKLFF.

This clone was counted a few times. The chain employs TRBV13 and TRBJ2-3; 7 bases agree with TRBD1. This CDR3 is built from 18 residues. The germline gives CDR1 PRHDT, CDR2 FYEKMQ (reference sequence). The trim removed 6 bases at V and 0 bases at J, leaving 15 bases unmatched. Written as DNA, the CDR3 is TGTGCCAGCAGTCCCCATCGACGGGACAGCTCTAGCACAGATACGCAGTATTTT. Its protein is CASSPHRRDSSSTDTQYF.